The rows below give T cell receptor beta chains drawn from one sample of a study of blood T cell repertoires in COVID-19. This table comes from immunoSEQ multiplex PCR, and its TCRdb copy is limited to in-frame clones, with some not included. Among some 270,000 clones, under 90% were seen once, and the ten largest hold approximately 2.2%. The sequenced sample consisted of peripheral blood. The receptors stem from a man aged 50 or older with acute or convalescent COVID-19. CDR3s include the opening cysteine and the closing phenylalanine or tryptophan. A D gene is named only where the DNA matches it firmly. Expanded clones get a size class; other rows say once, few or many, or leave the size out.

CDR3 | DNA | J | size | D | V
CAIGTSPFSDYGYTF | TGTGCCATCGGGACATCCCCTTTCTCGGACTATGGCTACACCTTC | TRBJ1-2 | . | . | TRBV10-3
CASSQEGAESVTGELFF | TGCGCCAGCAGCCAAGAAGGAGCGGAGTCGGTCACCGGGGAGCTGTTTTTT | TRBJ2-2 | . | . | TRBV4-1
CASSQVDTNYGYTF | TGTGCCAGCAGCCAAGTAGACACTAACTATGGCTACACCTTC | TRBJ1-2 | . | . | TRBV3-1/TRBV3-2
CASSLALSGNEKLFF | TGCGCCAGCAGCTTGGCCTTGTCAGGGAATGAAAAACTGTTTTTT | TRBJ1-4 | few | . | TRBV5-1
CASSRQGQGAYGYTF | TGTGCCAGCAGCCGTCAGGGACAGGGGGCCTATGGCTACACCTTC | TRBJ1-2 | . | TRBD1 | TRBV3-1/TRBV3-2
CASRATNIGLAGGPNTGELFF | TGTGCCAGCAGGGCCACGAACATAGGACTAGCGGGGGGCCCAAACACCGGGGAGCTGTTTTTT | TRBJ2-2 | . | TRBD2 | TRBV2
CASSQGGDAEAFF | TGTGCCAGCAGCCAAGGGGGGGATGCTGAAGCTTTCTTT | TRBJ1-1 | . | . | TRBV14
CASSLDGEPGVKNGYTF | TGCGCCAGCAGCTTGGACGGGGAGCCCGGAGTAAAGAATGGCTACACCTTC | TRBJ1-2 | . | . | TRBV5-1
CASTPGVLNTEAFF | TGTGCCAGCACCCCCGGGGTCCTGAACACTGAAGCTTTCTTT | TRBJ1-1 | . | . | TRBV7-2
CASSELPEISSGNTIYF | TGCGCCAGCAGTGAGCTTCCCGAGATCTCCTCTGGAAACACCATATATTTT | TRBJ1-3 | . | . | TRBV10-1
CASSPGQGQGNEQYF | TGTGCCAGCAGCCCGGGACAGGGTCAGGGAAACGAGCAGTACTTC | TRBJ2-7 | . | TRBD1 | TRBV7-9
CASSFGPGGYTF | . | TRBJ1-2 | . | . | TRBV12-3/TRBV12-4
CASSHQTATYEQYF | TGCGCCAGCAGCCACCAAACAGCCACCTACGAGCAGTACTTC | TRBJ2-7 | . | . | TRBV4-1
CAISENRGHTEAFF | TGTGCCATCAGTGAGAACAGGGGGCACACTGAAGCTTTCTTT | TRBJ1-1 | few | TRBD1 | TRBV10-3
CASSLSENQPQHF | TGTGCCAGCAGCTTAAGTGAGAATCAGCCCCAGCATTTT | TRBJ1-5 | . | . | TRBV5-5
CASSLSMGGTGTEAFF | TGTGCCAGCAGTTTATCGATGGGGGGGACGGGCACTGAAGCTTTCTTT | TRBJ1-1 | . | . | TRBV27
CASGGIFDTGELFF | TGTGCCAGCGGGGGGATTTTCGACACCGGGGAGCTGTTTTTT | TRBJ2-2 | few | . | TRBV7-3
CASSPGTDTQYF | TGTGCCAGCAGCCCCGGGACAGATACGCAGTATTTT | TRBJ2-3 | . | . | TRBV13
CASSRTGVSTEAFF | TGTGCCAGCAGCCGGACCGGGGTTTCCACTGAAGCTTTCTTT | TRBJ1-1 | . | . | TRBV5-8
CASSPGQGNYGYTF | TGTGCCAGCAGCCCGGGACAGGGAAACTATGGCTACACCTTC | TRBJ1-2 | . | TRBD1 | TRBV7-9
CASSRDTDANTGELFF | TGTGCCAGCAGCCGCGATACAGACGCGAACACCGGGGAGCTGTTTTTT | TRBJ2-2 | . | . | TRBV9
CAISEPLFLGLGYTF | TGTGCCATCAGTGAGCCGCTCTTCTTGGGCCTTGGCTACACCTTC | TRBJ1-2 | once | . | TRBV10-3
CASSPTGQNTEAFF | TGTGCCAGCAGCCCCACAGGGCAGAACACTGAAGCTTTCTTT | TRBJ1-1 | . | . | TRBV3-1/TRBV3-2
CASSLGGWGDPKNTDTQYF | TGTGCCAGCAGCTTAGGGGGATGGGGGGACCCGAAGAATACAGATACGCAGTATTTT | TRBJ2-3 | . | . | TRBV7-9
CASSLEAGGQPQHF | TGTGCCAGCAGCTTAGAGGCGGGGGGTCAGCCCCAGCATTTT | TRBJ1-5 | . | . | TRBV11-2
CASSRLAGKTTDTQYF | TGTGCCAGCAGCCGCCTAGCGGGGAAAACCACAGATACGCAGTATTTT | TRBJ2-3 | once | TRBD2 | TRBV7-8
CASSPGQGSGGNTEAFF | TGTGCCAGCAGCCCAGGACAGGGGAGCGGTGGGAACACTGAAGCTTTCTTT | TRBJ1-1 | . | TRBD1 | TRBV7-3
CASSLVFTTNTGELFF | TGTGCCAGCAGCTTGGTTTTTACGACTAACACCGGGGAGCTGTTTTTT | TRBJ2-2 | . | . | TRBV7-3
CASSPDRGRFRGYTF | TGTGCCAGCAGCCCGGACAGGGGGCGCTTTCGTGGCTACACCTTC | TRBJ1-2 | . | . | TRBV21-1
CASSHGQGDFYNEQFF | TGTGCCAGCAGCCATGGACAGGGGGACTTCTACAATGAGCAGTTCTTC | TRBJ2-1 | . | TRBD1 | TRBV3-1/TRBV3-2
CASGVQGGATEAFF | TGTGCCAGCGGGGTACAGGGGGGGGCCACTGAAGCTTTCTTT | TRBJ1-1 | once | TRBD1 | TRBV27
CASSPFDPRGNQPQHF | TGTGCCAGCTCACCTTTTGATCCGAGGGGCAATCAGCCCCAGCATTTT | TRBJ1-5 | . | . | TRBV18
CASSQKPQGYEQYF | TGTGCCAGCAGTCAAAAGCCCCAGGGCTACGAGCAGTACTTC | TRBJ2-7 | . | . | TRBV11-2
CASSLGGLLGDTQYF | TGTGCTAGCAGCTTGGGGGGACTCCTAGGGGATACGCAGTATTTT | TRBJ2-3 | once | . | TRBV7-7
CASTGLDRTSAAQYF | TGTGCCAGCACTGGGTTGGACAGGACTAGCGCGGCCCAGTACTTC | TRBJ2-5 | once | TRBD2 | TRBV3-1/TRBV3-2